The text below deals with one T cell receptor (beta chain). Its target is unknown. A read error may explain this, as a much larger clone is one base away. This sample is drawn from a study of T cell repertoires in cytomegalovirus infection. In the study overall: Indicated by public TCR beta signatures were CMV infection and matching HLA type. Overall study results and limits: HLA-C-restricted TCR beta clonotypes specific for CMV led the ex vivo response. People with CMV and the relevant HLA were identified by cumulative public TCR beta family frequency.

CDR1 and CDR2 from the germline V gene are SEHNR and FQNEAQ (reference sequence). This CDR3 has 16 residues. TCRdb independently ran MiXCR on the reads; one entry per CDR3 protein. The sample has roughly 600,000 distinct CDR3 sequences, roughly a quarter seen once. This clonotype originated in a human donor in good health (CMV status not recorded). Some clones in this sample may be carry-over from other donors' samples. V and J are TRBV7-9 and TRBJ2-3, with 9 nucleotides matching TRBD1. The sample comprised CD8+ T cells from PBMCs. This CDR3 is CASSGSGTGSTDMQYF. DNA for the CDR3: TGTGCCAGCAGCGGTTCCGGGACAGGGAGCACAGATATGCAGTATTTT. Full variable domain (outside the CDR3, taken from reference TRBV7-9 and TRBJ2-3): DTGVSQNPRHKITKRGQNVTFRCDPISEHNRLYWYRQTLGQGPEFLTYFQNEAQLEKSRLLSDRFSAERPKGSFSTLEIQRTEQGDSAMYLCASSGSGTGSTDMQYFGPGTRLTVL.